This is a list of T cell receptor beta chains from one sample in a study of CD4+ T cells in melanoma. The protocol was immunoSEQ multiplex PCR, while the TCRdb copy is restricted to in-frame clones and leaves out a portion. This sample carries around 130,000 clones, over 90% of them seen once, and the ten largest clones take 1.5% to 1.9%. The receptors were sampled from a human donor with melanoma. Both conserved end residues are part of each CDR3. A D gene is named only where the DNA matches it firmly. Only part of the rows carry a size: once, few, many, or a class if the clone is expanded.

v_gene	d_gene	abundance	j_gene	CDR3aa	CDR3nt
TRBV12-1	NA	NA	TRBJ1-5	CASSLPTNQPQHF	TGTGCCAGCAGCTTACCGACGAATCAGCCCCAGCATTTT
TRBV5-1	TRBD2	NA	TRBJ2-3	CASSLGTGGGTDTQYF	TGCGCCAGCAGCTTGGGAACGGGGGGGGGCACAGATACGCAGTATTTT
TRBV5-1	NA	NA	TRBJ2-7	CASSLGQTSYEQYF	TGCGCCAGCAGCTTGGGTCAGACCTCCTACGAGCAGTACTTC
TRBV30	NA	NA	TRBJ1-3	CAWSVNPGNTIYF	TGTGCCTGGAGTGTCAATCCAGGAAACACCATATATTTT
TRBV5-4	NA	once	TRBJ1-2	CASRRTVGDYGYTF	TGTGCCAGCAGGAGGACAGTGGGGGACTATGGCTACACCTTC
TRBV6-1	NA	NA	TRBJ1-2	CASSEVGRLYGYTF	TGTGCCAGCAGTGAAGTCGGCCGACTCTATGGCTACACCTTC
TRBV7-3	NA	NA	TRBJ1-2	CASSLPGRDSYTF	TGTGCCAGCAGCCTACCCGGGCGGGACAGCTACACCTTC
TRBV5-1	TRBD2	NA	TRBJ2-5	CASSAGLAGGNQETQYF	TGCGCCAGCAGCGCCGGCTTAGCGGGGGGGAATCAAGAGACCCAGTACTTC
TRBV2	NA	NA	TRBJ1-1	CASSRFGSEAFF	TGTGCCAGCAGCCGCTTCGGATCTGAAGCTTTCTTT
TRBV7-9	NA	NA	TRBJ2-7	CASSRFQGIGDEQYF	TGTGCCAGCAGCCGCTTTCAGGGTATCGGCGACGAGCAGTACTTC
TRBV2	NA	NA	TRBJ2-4	CATEGLAKNIQYF	TGTGCCACCGAGGGACTAGCCAAAAACATTCAGTACTTC
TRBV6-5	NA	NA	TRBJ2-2	CASSYSRGNTGELFF	TGTGCCAGCAGTTATAGCAGGGGGAACACCGGGGAGCTGTTTTTT
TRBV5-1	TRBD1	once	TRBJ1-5	CASSPTGELDQPQHF	TGCGCCAGCAGCCCGACAGGGGAGTTGGATCAGCCCCAGCATTTT
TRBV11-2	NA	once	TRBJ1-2	CASSSSLGVGFVF	TGTGCCAGCAGCTCCAGCCTCGGGGTCGGGTTCGTCTTC
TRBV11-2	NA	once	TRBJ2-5	CASSLVWAGGPGETQYF	TGTGCCAGCAGCTTAGTCTGGGCCGGGGGTCCAGGGGAGACCCAGTACTTC
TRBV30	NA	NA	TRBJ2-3	CAWSRGTTDTQYF	TGTGCCTGGAGTCGGGGAACCACAGATACGCAGTATTTT
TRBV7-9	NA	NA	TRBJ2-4	CASSFPIQENIQYF	TGTGCCAGCAGCTTTCCGATACAGGAAAACATTCAGTACTTC
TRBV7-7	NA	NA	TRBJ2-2	CASSLERLGTGELFF	TGTGCCAGCAGCTTAGAAAGATTAGGGACCGGGGAGCTGTTTTTT
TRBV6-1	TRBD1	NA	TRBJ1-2	CASSARDSLYGYTF	TGTGCCAGCAGTGCTAGGGACAGCCTCTATGGCTACACCTTC
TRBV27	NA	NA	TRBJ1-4	CASGRTPLGEKLFF	TGTGCCAGCGGTAGGACACCCCTTGGGGAAAAACTGTTTTTT
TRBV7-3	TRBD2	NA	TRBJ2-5	CASSASGTSEETQYF	TGTGCCAGCAGCGCCTCCGGGACTAGCGAAGAGACCCAGTACTTC
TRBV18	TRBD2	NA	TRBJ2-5	CASSPQRGGISRETQYF	TGTGCCAGCTCACCCCAGCGGGGGGGCATTAGCCGGGAGACCCAGTACTTC